This T cell receptor (beta chain) was profiled in a study of CD8+ T cells in alopecia areata. Reverse transcribed after extraction, RNA yielded cDNA as the sequencing template. Profiling relied on immunoSEQ multiplex PCR, and the TCRdb table lists in-frame clones only, not all of them. This sample has 100,000 to 150,000 clones, with approximately 60% found just once. Treatment: oral pan-JAK inhibitor, 5-10 mg twice daily. This clone turned up a few times. The sample here was CD4+ T cells sorted from blood, taken at week 4, from a patient treated with tofacitinib. This receptor was taken from a human donor with alopecia areata.

For the CDR3, the DNA is TGTGCCAGCAGTTTACTTCGGGGGGCGGGTCAGCCCCAGCATTTT. Translation: CASSLLRGAGQPQHF. This chain connects TRBV28 to TRBJ1-5, with a weak D call TRBD1 (6 bases). The CDR3 runs to 15 residues. Trimming took 2 bases from V and 6 from J, leaving 14 bases between them. The germline V gene has CDR1 MDHEN and CDR2 SYDVKM. Looking up the rest from reference TRBV28 and TRBJ1-5 gives the full variable domain: DVKVTQSSRYLVKRTGEKVFLECVQDMDHENMFWYRQDPGLGLRLIYFSYDVKMKEKGDIPEGYSVSREKKERFSLILESASTNQTSMYLCASSLLRGAGQPQHFGDGTRLSIL.